Listed below are T cell receptor beta chains from one sample, sequenced in a study of cytomegalovirus exposure and HLA in healthy donors. Clones were sequenced by immunoSEQ multiplex PCR, and TCRdb holds only the in-frame ones, with some missing. Of 150,000 to 200,000 clones in the sample, 78% were seen once. The sample taken for sequencing was PBMCs. Receptors originate from a woman aged 30 to 39 in good health and CMV-seropositive. The CDR3 runs from the conserved cysteine through the conserved F or W. The D gene is left open where the match is weak. Some rows have no size entry. The others give once, few or many, or a class for an expanded clone.

CDR3,DNA,D,V,J,size
CASSRSSGKSETQYF,TGTGCCAGCAGCCGATCTAGCGGGAAGAGCGAGACCCAGTACTTC,TRBD2,TRBV9,TRBJ2-5,-
CASSSGERVYEQYF,TGTGCCAGCAGCTCCGGGGAAAGGGTCTACGAGCAGTACTTC,-,TRBV7-3,TRBJ2-7,-
CASSYAVGGRETQYF,TGTGCCAGCAGTTACGCCGTGGGGGGGAGGGAGACCCAGTACTTC,TRBD2,TRBV6-5,TRBJ2-5,-
CAIRAGQGAYEQYF,TGTGCCATCAGGGCTGGACAGGGGGCCTACGAGCAGTACTTC,TRBD1,TRBV10-3,TRBJ2-7,-
CAISEQGQTLF,TGTGCCATCAGTGAGCAGGGACAGACCCTTTTT,TRBD1,TRBV10-3,TRBJ1-1,-
CASTPDKGADEKLFF,TGTGCCAGTACCCCGGACAAAGGCGCGGATGAAAAACTGTTTTTT,-,TRBV19,TRBJ1-4,-
CASSLDLLAGNEQFF,TGTGCCAGCAGCTTGGATCTACTAGCAGGCAATGAGCAGTTCTTC,-,TRBV7-2,TRBJ2-1,-
CASSQDLGGDYGYTF,TGTGCCAGCAGCCAAGATTTAGGGGGCGATTATGGCTACACCTTC,TRBD1,TRBV4-2,TRBJ1-2,-
CASSLAGGSYEQYF,TGTGCCAGCAGCTTAGCCGGGGGCTCCTACGAGCAGTACTTC,-,TRBV7-8,TRBJ2-7,-
CASSLQAIWEKDTQYF,TGCGCCAGCAGCTTGCAGGCGATATGGGAGAAGGATACGCAGTATTTT,-,TRBV5-1,TRBJ2-3,-
CASSLRTLAEAFF,TGTGCCAGCAGTTTACGGACACTTGCTGAAGCTTTCTTT,-,TRBV28,TRBJ1-1,-
CASSYSPGDEQFF,TGTGCCAGCAGTTACTCGCCGGGGGATGAGCAGTTCTTC,-,TRBV6-5,TRBJ2-1,-
CASRWGTGHTGELFF,TGTGCCAGCAGGTGGGGGACAGGGCACACCGGGGAGCTGTTTTTT,TRBD1,TRBV5-6,TRBJ2-2,-
CASSRQGENTEAFF,TGTGCCAGCAGCCGACAGGGGGAGAACACTGAAGCTTTCTTT,TRBD1,TRBV6-1,TRBJ1-1,-
CSASLGDEQFF,TGCAGTGCTAGTCTCGGTGATGAGCAGTTCTTC,-,TRBV20-1,TRBJ2-1,-
CASSLRDRVTEAFF,TGTGCCAGCAGTTTACGGGACAGGGTCACTGAAGCTTTCTTT,TRBD1,TRBV27,TRBJ1-1,-
CASSPDSYSNQPQHF,TGTGCCAGCAGCCCCGACAGTTATAGCAATCAGCCCCAGCATTTT,-,TRBV9,TRBJ1-5,-
CASSLAPGQGYGYTF,TGTGCCAGCAGCTTAGCGCCGGGACAGGGCTATGGCTACACCTTC,TRBD1,TRBV7-9,TRBJ1-2,-
CASSVGQGASYEQYF,TGTGCCAGCAGCGTGGGACAGGGGGCATCCTACGAGCAGTACTTC,TRBD1,TRBV11-3,TRBJ2-7,few
CASSLVQDVSYNEQFF,TGCGCCAGCAGCTTGGTTCAGGATGTATCCTACAATGAGCAGTTCTTC,-,TRBV5-1,TRBJ2-1,-
CASSLVAGGLFEQYF,TGTGCCAGCAGCTTGGTTGCGGGGGGCTTGTTCGAGCAGTACTTC,TRBD2,TRBV5-6,TRBJ2-7,-
CASSGPTGMNTEAFF,TGTGCCAGTAGTGGACCGACAGGGATGAACACTGAAGCTTTCTTT,TRBD1,TRBV19,TRBJ1-1,-
CASNMAGGEAFF,TGTGCCAGCAATATGGCAGGGGGTGAAGCTTTCTTT,TRBD1,TRBV6-1,TRBJ1-1,-
CASSQESGVEGTEAFF,TGTGCCAGCAGCCAAGAGTCAGGGGTAGAAGGCACTGAAGCTTTCTTT,-,TRBV4-2,TRBJ1-1,-
CASSPRQGLGLYF,TGTGCCAGCAGCCCCCGACAGGGGCTAGGCTTATACTTC,TRBD1,TRBV7-2,TRBJ2-7,-
CASSRDSRIWSSGNTIYF,TGTGCCAGCAGCCGGGACAGCCGCATCTGGAGCTCTGGAAACACCATATATTTT,TRBD1,TRBV9,TRBJ1-3,-
CASSPLETQYF,TGTGCCAGCAGTCCCCTAGAGACCCAGTACTTC,-,TRBV2,TRBJ2-5,once
CASSLLAGGLVHEQYF,TGCGCCAGCAGCCTACTAGCGGGAGGGCTAGTCCACGAGCAGTACTTC,TRBD2,TRBV10-1,TRBJ2-7,-
CASSQDGGGGLASNEQFF,TGCGCCAGCAGCCAAGATGGAGGTGGGGGACTAGCCTCCAATGAGCAGTTCTTC,TRBD2,TRBV4-1,TRBJ2-1,few
CASSQEGLSLSSGNTIYF,TGCGCCAGCAGCCAAGAGGGACTTTCCTTAAGCTCTGGAAACACCATATATTTT,-,TRBV4-1,TRBJ1-3,-
CASSSGLASTDTQYF,TGTGCTAGCAGCTCGGGACTGGCGAGCACAGATACGCAGTATTTT,-,TRBV7-7,TRBJ2-3,-
CSAWDIEAFF,TGCAGTGCTTGGGACATTGAAGCTTTCTTT,-,TRBV20-1,TRBJ1-1,-
CASRLAVRLSTEAFF,TGTGCCAGCAGGCTGGCCGTCAGACTATCCACTGAAGCTTTCTTT,-,TRBV7-2,TRBJ1-1,-
CASSFGTVGTGELFF,TGCGCCAGCAGCTTTGGGACAGTGGGGACCGGGGAGCTGTTTTTT,TRBD1,TRBV5-1,TRBJ2-2,-
CASSLQGDYGYTF,TGCGCCAGCAGCCTACAGGGGGACTATGGCTACACCTTC,TRBD1,TRBV5-1,TRBJ1-2,few
CASSSQSNQPQHF,TGTGCCAGCAGCTCACAAAGCAATCAGCCCCAGCATTTT,-,TRBV7-9,TRBJ1-5,-
CASSWDNSYEQYF,TGTGCCAGCAGCTGGGACAACTCCTACGAGCAGTACTTC,-,TRBV2,TRBJ2-7,-
CASSFAGYEQYF,TGTGCCAGCAGCTTCGCCGGGTACGAGCAGTACTTC,-,TRBV7-8,TRBJ2-7,-
CASSLTDSSYNEQFF,TGTGCCAGCAGCCTGACAGACAGCTCCTACAATGAGCAGTTCTTC,-,TRBV4-2,TRBJ2-1,once
CASSVDRGNQPQHF,TGTGCCAGCTCAGTGGACAGGGGGAATCAGCCCCAGCATTTT,TRBD1,TRBV18,TRBJ1-5,-
CASSPVRSSSSYNSPLHF,TGTGCCAGCAGCCCAGTGAGGTCCTCGAGCTCCTATAATTCACCCCTCCACTTT,-,TRBV14,TRBJ1-6,-
CASTNLPSAETQYF,TGTGCCAGCACCAACTTACCTAGTGCGGAGACCCAGTACTTC,-,TRBV9,TRBJ2-5,-
CASSVKAGARQETQYF,TGTGCCAGCAGCGTCAAGGCGGGGGCGAGACAAGAGACCCAGTACTTC,-,TRBV9,TRBJ2-5,-
CASSVGDRLGNTIYF,TGTGCCAGCAGCGTAGGGGACAGACTCGGAAACACCATATATTTT,TRBD1,TRBV9,TRBJ1-3,-
CASSPRTSGVLNEQFF,TGTGCCAGCAGCCCCCGGACTAGCGGGGTGCTCAATGAGCAGTTCTTC,TRBD2,TRBV7-3,TRBJ2-1,-
CASSLTSATGISNEQFF,TGTGCCAGCAGCTTAACGAGCGCGACAGGGATTAGCAATGAGCAGTTCTTC,TRBD1,TRBV7-3,TRBJ2-1,-
CASSPGLAYNEQFF,TGTGCCAGCAGTCCGGGACTAGCTTACAATGAGCAGTTCTTC,TRBD2,TRBV11-2,TRBJ2-1,-
CASSGPGYGYTF,TGTGCCAGCAGTGGCCCGGGTTATGGCTACACCTTC,-,TRBV2,TRBJ1-2,-
CASSPGTSGRPSIVF,TGTGCCAGCAGCCCCGGGACTAGCGGGAGGCCCTCTATCGTCTTC,TRBD2,TRBV7-8,TRBJ2-1,few
CASSLELVALGDQPQHF,TGTGCCAGCAGCTTAGAATTGGTGGCTCTAGGGGATCAGCCCCAGCATTTT,-,TRBV7-2,TRBJ1-5,-
CASSSGVGNQPQHF,TGTGCCAGTAGTAGCGGGGTAGGTAATCAGCCCCAGCATTTT,-,TRBV19,TRBJ1-5,few
CASSYLGTAPYEQYF,TGTGCCAGCAGTTACCTCGGGACAGCTCCTTACGAGCAGTACTTC,TRBD1,TRBV6-5,TRBJ2-7,-
CASSTAGLGGGGHGYTF,TGTGCCAGCAGTACCGCGGGGTTAGGGGGCGGCGGGCATGGCTACACCTTC,TRBD1,TRBV28,TRBJ1-2,-